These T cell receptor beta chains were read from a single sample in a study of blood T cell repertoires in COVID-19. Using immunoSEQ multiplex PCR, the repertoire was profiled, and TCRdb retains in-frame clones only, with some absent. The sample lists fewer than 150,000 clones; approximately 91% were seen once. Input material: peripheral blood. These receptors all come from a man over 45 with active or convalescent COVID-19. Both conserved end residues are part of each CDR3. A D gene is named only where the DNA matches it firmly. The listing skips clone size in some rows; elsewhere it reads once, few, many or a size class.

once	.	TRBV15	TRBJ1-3	CATRRTQSSGNTIYF	TGTGCCACCAGGAGGACACAAAGCTCTGGAAACACCATATATTTT
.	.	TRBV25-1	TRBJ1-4	CASSELDSRNEKLFF	TGTGCCAGCAGTGAATTGGACAGTCGGAATGAAAAACTGTTTTTT
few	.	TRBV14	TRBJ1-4	CASSPLQGRREKLFF	TGTGCCAGCAGCCCGTTACAGGGACGTAGGGAAAAACTGTTTTTT
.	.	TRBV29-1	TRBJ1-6	CSVRDGNSPLHF	TGCAGCGTGCGGGACGGGAATTCACCCCTCCACTTT
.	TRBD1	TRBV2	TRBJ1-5	CASSVRQGDLGPQHF	TGTGCCAGCAGTGTACGACAGGGGGACCTTGGGCCCCAGCATTTT
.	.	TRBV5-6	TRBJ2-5	CASSGGQGVIWETQYF	TGTGCCAGCTCAGGAGGGCAGGGGGTAATCTGGGAGACCCAGTACTTC
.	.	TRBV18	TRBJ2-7	CASSPIVRAYEQYF	TGTGCCAGCTCACCGATCGTCCGGGCCTACGAGCAGTACTTC
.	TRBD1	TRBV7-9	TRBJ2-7	CASSRRTGGGEQYF	TGTGCCAGCAGCCGCCGGACAGGGGGCGGCGAGCAGTACTTC
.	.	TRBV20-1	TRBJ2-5	CSAVRQETQYF	TGCAGTGCTGTTCGCCAAGAGACCCAGTACTTC
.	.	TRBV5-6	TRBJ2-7	CASSSLGVYEQYF	TGTGCCAGCAGCTCCCTGGGAGTCTACGAGCAGTACTTC
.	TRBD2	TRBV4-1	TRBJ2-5	CASSQVGLAGVETQYF	TGCGCCAGCAGCCAAGTTGGGCTAGCGGGAGTGGAGACCCAGTACTTC
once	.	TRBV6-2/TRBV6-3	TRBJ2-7	CASSYLARVNEQYF	TGTGCCAGCAGTTACCTCGCCAGGGTCAACGAGCAGTACTTC
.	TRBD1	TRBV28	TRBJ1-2	CASRWTGGVYGYTF	TGTGCCAGCAGGTGGACAGGGGGCGTCTATGGCTACACCTTC
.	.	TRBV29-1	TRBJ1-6	CSEHGNGDNSPLHF	TGCAGCGAGCACGGGAACGGGGATAATTCACCCCTCCACTTT
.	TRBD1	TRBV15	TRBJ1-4	CATSRAMAGGVEKLFF	TGTGCCACCAGCAGGGCGATGGCAGGGGGAGTTGAAAAACTGTTTTTT
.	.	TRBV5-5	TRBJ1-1	CASSLAGGGGTEAFF	TGTGCCAGCAGCTTGGCCGGGGGAGGAGGAACTGAAGCTTTCTTT
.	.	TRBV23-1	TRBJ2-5	CASSQELGAAQETQYF	TGCGCCAGCAGTCAAGAGCTGGGGGCGGCCCAAGAGACCCAGTACTTC
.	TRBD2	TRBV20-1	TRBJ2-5	CSARTSGTQYF	TGCAGTGCTAGGACTAGCGGGACCCAGTACTTC
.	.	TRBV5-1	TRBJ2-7	CASSSSGGTYEQYF	TGCGCCAGCAGCTCCTCAGGCGGGACCTACGAGCAGTACTTC
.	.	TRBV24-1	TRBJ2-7	CATSGAPNYEQYF	TGTGCCACCAGTGGGGCTCCGAACTACGAGCAGTACTTC
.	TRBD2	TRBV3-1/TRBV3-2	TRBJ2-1	CASSFSGRHREPFF	TGTGCCAGCAGCTTTAGCGGGAGGCACAGGGAACCGTTCTTC
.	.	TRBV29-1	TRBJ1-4	CSVVPQGRSNEKLFF	TGCAGCGTTGTGCCGCAGGGAAGGTCCAATGAAAAACTGTTTTTT